The 26 T cell receptor beta chains below were found in one sample sequenced in a study of cytomegalovirus exposure and HLA in healthy donors (dated by TCRdb to 2015 to 2018). Library prep was done by the immunoSEQ multiplex PCR assay. For the multiplex PCR, a mixture combining 60 forward primers for TCR Vbeta segments and 13 reverse primers for TCR Jbeta segments was used. TCRdb stores this immuneACCESS table with in-frame sequences only. Part of the clones is absent; in the studies checked, under half of the shortfall reflects unresolved V genes, and no reason is known for the rest. The sample table lists about 91,000 clones, about 68% of them with a count of one. Around 2% of the sample comes from the top ten. Sequencing was performed on PBMCs. The receptors here all came from a human donor in good health.

This clone occurred once. This chain connects TRBV6-6 to TRBJ1-3; D might be TRBD1 (5 bases). This CDR3 contains 14 residues. From germline, CDR1 is MNHNY and CDR2 SVGAGI (reference sequence). The germline V and J ends were trimmed by 2 bases and 6 bases, with 11 bases remaining between them. CDR3 coding DNA: TGTGCCAGCAGTTACCGCAGGGCCGAAAACACCATATATTTT. Translating it yields CASSYRRAENTIYF.

V gene TRBV6-6 combines with J gene TRBJ1-1; D may be TRBD1 (6 bases). The V end lost 2 bases, the J end lost 4 bases, and 11 bases lay between the germline ends. In germline, CDR1 is MNHNY, CDR2 SVGAGI (reference sequence). This CDR3 is built from 14 residues. In DNA, the CDR3 is TGTGCCAGCAGTTACAATATGGGGGCCACTGAAGCTTTCTTT. This encodes CASSYNMGATEAFF.

This clone was recorded a few times. The chain carries TRBV25-1 and TRBJ2-1; 9 nucleotides line up with TRBD2. Germline CDR1 reads MGHDK; CDR2 reads SYGVNS. This CDR3 is built from 18 residues. After removal of 1 base from V and 6 bases from J, the junction contained 13 bases not matched to a gene. The CDR3 is CASSEWGGGGAWGNEQFF. Here the CDR3 DNA reads TGTGCCAGCAGTGAATGGGGCGGCGGGGGGGCGTGGGGCAATGAGCAGTTCTTC. Based on the CDR3 plus reference TRBV25-1 and TRBJ2-1, the full variable domain is EADIYQTPRYLVIGTGKKITLECSQTMGHDKMYWYQQDPGMELHLIHYSYGVNSTEKGDLSSESTVSRIRTEHFPLTLESARPSHTSQYLCASSEWGGGGAWGNEQFFGPGTRLTVL.

The chain uses TRBV11-2 and TRBJ2-5; 9 bases line up with TRBD1. The CDR3 sequence is 14 residues long. Germline CDR1 and CDR2: SGHAT and FQNNGV. The V segment lost 5 bases and the J segment 4 bases; nucleotides outside the gene matches: 5. CDR3 residues: CASSRPGQGETQYF. DNA of the CDR3: TGTGCCAGCAGCCGGCCGGGACAGGGAGAGACCCAGTACTTC.

This chain links TRBV5-1 with TRBJ1-6; tentative D call: TRBD1 (6 bases). The CDR3 has 14 residues. V was pared by 7 bases and J by 4 bases, with 12 bases between. From germline, CDR1 is SGHRS and CDR2 YFSETQ. As DNA, the CDR3 is TGCGCCAGCTCGTCACAGGGATATAATTCACCCCTCCACTTT. It specifies CASSSQGYNSPLHF.

The CDR3 coding sequence is TGTGCCAGCAGCTTAGAAGGCGGGGTTTATAATTCACCCCTCCACTTT. Translating it yields CASSLEGGVYNSPLHF. The chain uses TRBV11-2 and TRBJ1-6; D gene ambiguous. The CDR3 is 16 residues long. Germline V lookup: CDR1 SGHAT, CDR2 FQNNGV. Trimming took 0 bases from V and 4 from J, leaving 10 bases between them. The full variable domain, with the rest looked up from reference TRBV11-2 and TRBJ1-6, is EAGVAQSPRYKIIEKRQSVAFWCNPISGHATLYWYQQILGQGPKLLIQFQNNGVVDDSQLPKDRFSAERLKGVDSTLKIQPAKLEDSAVYLCASSLEGGVYNSPLHFGNGTRLTVT.

The chain employs TRBV15 and TRBJ1-1, with 7 bases matching TRBD1. The junction had 7 bases not matched to a gene; V was cut back by 4 bases and J by 2 bases. The length of the CDR3 is 15 residues. CDR1 and CDR2 from the germline V gene are LNHNV and YYDKDF (reference sequence). The CDR3 loop is CATSTNYRGNTEAFF. CDR3 DNA sequence: TGTGCCACCAGCACAAACTACAGGGGAAACACTGAAGCTTTCTTT. Complete variable domain (other parts from reference TRBV15 and TRBJ1-1): DAMVIQNPRYQVTQFGKPVTLSCSQTLNHNVMYWYQQKSSQAPKLLFHYYDKDFNNEADTPDNFQSRRPNTSFCFLDIRSPGLGDTAMYLCATSTNYRGNTEAFFGQGTRLTVV.

The chain employs TRBV7-2 and TRBJ1-2, with TRBD1 identical over 11 bases. The V segment lost 5 bases and the J segment 14 bases; nucleotides outside the gene matches: 16. There are 15 residues in the CDR3. Germline V gene lookup returns CDR1 SGHTA and CDR2 FQGNSA. CDR3 nucleotides: TGTGCCAGCAGCCCTATGGGAGGACAGGGGGCGGTAAGAACCTTC. Protein: CASSPMGGQGAVRTF.

This clone is a singleton in its sample. The rearrangement joins TRBV7-2 to TRBJ1-2, with a tentative D call TRBD1 (6 bases). The germline V and J ends were trimmed by 4 bases and 8 bases, with 14 bases remaining between them. Germline values: CDR1 SGHTA, CDR2 FQGNSA. This CDR3 contains 13 residues. The CDR3 bases are TGTGCCAGCAGCTCAAACAGGGTGTCGGGCTACACCTTC. Its protein product is CASSSNRVSGYTF.

The chain is built from TRBV7-3 and TRBJ1-1; D is ambiguous. The CDR3 loop spans 18 amino acids. Germline V gene data show CDR1 as SGHTA and CDR2 as FQGTGA. V lost 0 bases, J lost 0 bases, and 17 bases lay in between. The CDR3 bases are TGTGCCAGCAGCTTAACCCCTACCGCCCCTTTGATGAACACTGAAGCTTTCTTT. This translates into CASSLTPTAPLMNTEAFF.

The J gene is TRBJ2-1, the V gene TRBV4-3, with TRBD2 matching over 14 bases. This CDR3 is built from 16 residues. CDR1 and CDR2 (germline): LGHNA, YSLEER. With 0 bases clipped from V and 7 bases from J, the junction kept 2 bases outside the gene matches. CDR3 DNA: TGCGCCAGCAGCCAAGATGGGACTAGCGGGGGAAATGAGCAGTTCTTC. Amino acid sequence: CASSQDGTSGGNEQFF.

The genes are TRBV7-6 and TRBJ2-7; 16 nucleotides line up with TRBD2. Trimming took 5 bases from V and 2 from J; bases not matched to a gene: 9. The length of the CDR3 is 18 residues. The germline V gene encodes CDR1 SGHVS and CDR2 FNYEAQ. The CDR3, as DNA: TGTGCCAGCAGCACGTATCCGGGACTAGCGGGGGGGACCTACGAGCAGTACTTC. Amino acid sequence: CASSTYPGLAGGTYEQYF.

The rearrangement links TRBV7-6 to TRBJ2-7; D not resolved. V was clipped by 1 base and J by 2 bases, with 12 bases between them. The CDR3 is 15 amino acids. Germline V gene lookup returns CDR1 SGHVS and CDR2 FNYEAQ. Here the CDR3 reads CASSLDEVGTYEQYF. In DNA, the CDR3 is TGTGCCAGCAGCTTAGACGAGGTCGGAACCTACGAGCAGTACTTC.

This clone appeared a few times. The rearrangement uses TRBV30 and TRBJ1-5; 7 bases fit TRBD1. CDR3 length equals 13 residues. Per germline, CDR1 GTSNPN and CDR2 SVGIG (reference sequence). The junction had 5 bases not matched to a gene; V was cut back by 1 base and J by 8 bases. The CDR3 DNA reads TGTGCCTGGAGTGCTACAGGGGCGAAGCCCCAGCATTTT. This gives the protein CAWSATGAKPQHF.

This clone came up once. The genes are TRBV5-1 and TRBJ2-1, with 7 bases fitting TRBD2. The V gene end was trimmed by 1 base and the J gene end by 6 bases; junction bases not matched to a gene: 7. Germline V gene data show CDR1 as SGHRS and CDR2 as YFSETQ. There are 15 residues in the CDR3. In DNA form, the CDR3 reads TGCGCCAGCAGCTTGCTTCGGGGGGTCATCAATGAGCAGTTCTTC. The encoded protein is CASSLLRGVINEQFF. Full variable domain (remainder filled in from reference TRBV5-1 and TRBJ2-1): KAGVTQTPRYLIKTRGQQVTLSCSPISGHRSVSWYQQTPGQGLQFLFEYFSETQRNKGNFPGRFSGRQFSNSRSEMNVSTLELGDSALYLCASSLLRGVINEQFFGPGTRLTVL.

This clone was counted a few times. The V and J genes are TRBV5-6 and TRBJ2-7; weak D call: TRBD2 (6 bases). Germline CDR1 reads SGHDT; CDR2 reads YYEEEE. This CDR3 is built from 13 residues. The V and J ends lost 2 bases and 4 bases respectively, with 10 bases between them. The CDR3 loop is CASSLLAAYEQYF. CDR3 nucleotide sequence: TGTGCCAGCAGCTTACTAGCCGCGTACGAGCAGTACTTC.

The chain combines TRBV18 with TRBJ1-1; 7 positions match TRBD1. J lost 1 base, V lost 5 bases, and 7 bases had no gene match. The CDR3 loop spans 15 amino acids. Germline loops: CDR1 KGHSH, CDR2 LQKENI. CDR3 sequence reads: CASSNLQGGNTEAFF. For the CDR3, the DNA is TGTGCCAGCTCAAACCTTCAGGGGGGGAACACTGAAGCTTTCTTT.

The chain is built from TRBV6-4 and TRBJ2-3; no clear D gene. CDR1 and CDR2 from the germline V gene are MRHNA and SNTAGT. Trimming removed 4 bases at V and 1 base at J, with 6 bases between. The CDR3 extends over 13 amino acids. Here the CDR3 reads CASSVQGTDTQYF. In DNA, the CDR3 is TGTGCCAGCAGTGTCCAGGGCACAGATACGCAGTATTTT.

The J gene is TRBJ2-3, the V gene TRBV19; 9 bases are shared with TRBD1. V lost 3 bases, J lost 2 bases, and 6 bases stayed unmatched. The CDR3 sequence is 16 residues long. Germline loops: CDR1 LNHDA, CDR2 SQIVND (reference sequence). The CDR3 sequence is CASSIQQGAPTDTQYF. In DNA, the CDR3 is TGTGCCAGTAGTATCCAACAGGGGGCACCCACAGATACGCAGTATTTT.

This chain links TRBV5-4 with TRBJ2-3; 8 bases are shared with TRBD2. The trim removed 5 bases at V and 2 bases at J, leaving 10 bases unmatched. Germline V gene lookup returns CDR1 SGHNT and CDR2 YYREEE (reference sequence). The CDR3 runs to 16 residues. CDR3 loop: CASRKTSGGYTDTQYF. DNA for the CDR3: TGTGCCAGCAGAAAAACGAGCGGGGGTTACACAGATACGCAGTATTTT.

This clone was counted a few times. The chain has TRBV11-3 and TRBJ1-1; D may be TRBD1 (6 bases). The CDR3 is made up of 13 amino acids. The germline V gene encodes CDR1 SGHNT and CDR2 YENEEA. V was pared by 5 bases and J by 3 bases, with 10 bases between. For the CDR3, the DNA is TGTGCCAGCAGCAGAGGGGGGGACACTGAAGCTTTCTTT. This sequence encodes CASSRGGDTEAFF. The complete variable domain, with remaining parts taken from reference TRBV11-3 and TRBJ1-1, reads EAGVVQSPRYKIIEKKQPVAFWCNPISGHNTLYWYLQNLGQGPELLIRYENEEAVDDSQLPKDRFSAERLKGVDSTLKIQPAELGDSAVYLCASSRGGDTEAFFGQGTRLTVV.

The chain has TRBV6-6 and TRBJ1-2, with 11 bases lining up with TRBD1. Germline V gene sequence: CDR1 MNHNY, CDR2 SVGAGI (reference sequence). The CDR3 consists of 12 residues. Trimming removed 6 bases from V and 6 bases from J; junction bases left unmatched: 0. DNA for the CDR3: TGTGCCAGCAGGGGACAGGGGGATGGCTACACCTTC. Protein sequence: CASRGQGDGYTF.

A single count supports this clone. The genes are TRBV4-1 and TRBJ1-4; a possible D gene is TRBD1 (6 bases). The CDR3 length is 15 residues. Trimming removed 2 bases at V and 2 bases at J, with 9 bases between. Per germline, CDR1 MGHRA and CDR2 YSYEKL. CDR3 DNA: TGCGCCAGCAGCCAAACAGGGTCGACTAATGAAAAACTGTTTTTT. Its protein product is CASSQTGSTNEKLFF.

V is TRBV18 and J is TRBJ1-1; D is possibly TRBD1 (6 bases). The CDR3 runs 14 residues. Germline loops: CDR1 KGHSH, CDR2 LQKENI. V was cut by 5 bases and J by 1 base, with 11 bases left in between. CDR3 loop: CASSALGQNTEAFF. The DNA of the CDR3 is TGTGCCAGCTCAGCCTTGGGACAGAACACTGAAGCTTTCTTT.

The chain carries TRBV4-1 and TRBJ2-1; 9 positions agree with TRBD2. The J segment lost 8 bases and the V segment lost 0 bases, leaving 8 bases of the junction unmatched. The CDR3 spans 16 residues. The germline gives CDR1 MGHRA, CDR2 YSYEKL. Here the CDR3 reads CASSQDQNSGGYEQFF. CDR3 in DNA: TGCGCCAGCAGCCAAGATCAAAATAGCGGGGGATATGAGCAGTTCTTC.

This clone was seen a handful of times. This chain joins TRBV13 and TRBJ2-1; 14 bases agree with TRBD2. V shed 4 bases and J 0 bases; nucleotides not matched to a gene: 5. This CDR3 region has 18 residues. Germline CDR1 and CDR2: PRHDT and FYEKMQ (reference sequence). CDR3 DNA sequence: TGTGCCAGCAGCTCCGGGACTAGCGGGGGAAGCTCCTACAATGAGCAGTTCTTC. This codes for CASSSGTSGGSSYNEQFF.